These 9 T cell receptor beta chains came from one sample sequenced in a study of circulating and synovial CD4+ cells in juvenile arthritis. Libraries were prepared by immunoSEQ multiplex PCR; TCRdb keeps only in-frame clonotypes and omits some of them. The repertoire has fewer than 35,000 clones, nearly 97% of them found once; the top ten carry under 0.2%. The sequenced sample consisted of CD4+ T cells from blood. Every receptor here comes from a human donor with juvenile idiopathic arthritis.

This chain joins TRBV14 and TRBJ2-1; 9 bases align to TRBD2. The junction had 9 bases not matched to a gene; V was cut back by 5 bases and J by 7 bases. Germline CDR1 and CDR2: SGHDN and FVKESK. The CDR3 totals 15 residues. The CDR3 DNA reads TGTGCCAGCAGCTTCGTAGCGGGAGTGGGGAATGAGCAGTTCTTC. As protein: CASSFVAGVGNEQFF.

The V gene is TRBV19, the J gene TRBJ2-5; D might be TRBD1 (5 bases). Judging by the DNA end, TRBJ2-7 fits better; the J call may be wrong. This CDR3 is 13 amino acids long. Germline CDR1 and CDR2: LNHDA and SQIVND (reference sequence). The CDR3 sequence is CASSIAGNNEQYF. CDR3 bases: TGTGCCAGTAGTATAGCAGGGAACAACGAGCAGTACTTC.

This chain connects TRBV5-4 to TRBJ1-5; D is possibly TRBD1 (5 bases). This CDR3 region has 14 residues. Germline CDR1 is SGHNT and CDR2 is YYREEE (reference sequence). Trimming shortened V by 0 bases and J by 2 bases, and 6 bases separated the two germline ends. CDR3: CASSLGGGNQPQHF. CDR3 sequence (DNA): TGTGCCAGCAGCTTGGGGGGGGGCAATCAGCCCCAGCATTTT.

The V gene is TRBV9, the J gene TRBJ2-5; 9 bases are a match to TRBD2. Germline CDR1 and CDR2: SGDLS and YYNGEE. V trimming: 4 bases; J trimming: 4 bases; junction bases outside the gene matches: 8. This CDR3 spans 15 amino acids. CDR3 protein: CASSPEAGGGETQYF. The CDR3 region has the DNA TGTGCCAGCAGCCCCGAGGCGGGAGGGGGAGAGACCCAGTACTTC.

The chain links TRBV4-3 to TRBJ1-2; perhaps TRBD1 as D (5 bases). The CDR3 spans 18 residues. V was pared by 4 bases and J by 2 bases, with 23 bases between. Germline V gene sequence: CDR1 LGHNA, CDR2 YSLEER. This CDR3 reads CASSLATASTTVNYGYTF. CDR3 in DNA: TGCGCCAGCAGCCTCGCGACAGCCAGCACAACAGTAAACTATGGCTACACCTTC.

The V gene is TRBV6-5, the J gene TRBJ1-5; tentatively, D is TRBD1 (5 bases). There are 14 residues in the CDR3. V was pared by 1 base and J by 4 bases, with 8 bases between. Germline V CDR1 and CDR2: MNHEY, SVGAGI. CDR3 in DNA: TGTGCCAGCAGTTACTTCCGGGGGAATCAGCCCCAGCATTTT. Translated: CASSYFRGNQPQHF.

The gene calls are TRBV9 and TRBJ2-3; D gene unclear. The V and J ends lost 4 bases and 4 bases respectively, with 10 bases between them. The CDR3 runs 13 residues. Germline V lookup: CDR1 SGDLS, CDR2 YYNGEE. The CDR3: CASSPDRADTQYF. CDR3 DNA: TGTGCCAGCAGCCCCGATCGCGCAGATACGCAGTATTTT.

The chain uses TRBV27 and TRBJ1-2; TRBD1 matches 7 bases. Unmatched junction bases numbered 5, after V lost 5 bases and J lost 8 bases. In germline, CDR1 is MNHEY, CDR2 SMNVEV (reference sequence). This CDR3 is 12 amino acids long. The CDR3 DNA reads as TGTGCCAGCAGTGCAGGGGGGTACGGCTACACCTTC. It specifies CASSAGGYGYTF.

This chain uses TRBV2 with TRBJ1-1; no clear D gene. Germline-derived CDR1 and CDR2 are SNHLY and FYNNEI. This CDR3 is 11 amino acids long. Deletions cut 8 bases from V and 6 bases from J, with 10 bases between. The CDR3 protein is CASQVFPEAFF. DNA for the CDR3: TGTGCCAGCCAGGTGTTCCCTGAAGCTTTCTTT.